The 2 T cell receptor beta chains given below trace back to one sample, sequenced in a study of T-cell memory formation after mild COVID-19. TCRdb processed the 5' RACE reads anew with MiXCR; each CDR3 protein has one entry. The sample records around 390,000 distinct CDR3 sequences, 16% being singletons. Sequencing was done on a sample of PBMCs or a T cell subset sorted from them (not recorded which). Receptor source: a man between 18 and 29 years old who had mild COVID-19 (a few samples of this study predate the infection). Cell type and time point are not known.

This chain uses TRBV7-2 with TRBJ1-5; D unclear. Germline CDR1 SGHTA, CDR2 FQGNSA. The CDR3 is made up of 14 amino acids. With 2 bases removed from V and 4 bases from J, the gap between germline ends came to 9 bases. DNA for the CDR3: TGTGCCAGCAGCTTATGGAGAGAGAATCAGCCCCAGCATTTT. Encoded protein: CASSLWRENQPQHF.

This clonotype was detected only once. V is TRBV18 and J is TRBJ2-5; D not resolved. The CDR3 loop spans 14 amino acids. Germline CDR1 KGHSH, CDR2 LQKENI. Trimming removed 1 base at V and 5 bases at J, with 11 bases between. As DNA, the CDR3 is TGTGCCAGCTCACCACTCACTCTACTCGAGACCCAGTACTTC. Protein sequence: CASSPLTLLETQYF.